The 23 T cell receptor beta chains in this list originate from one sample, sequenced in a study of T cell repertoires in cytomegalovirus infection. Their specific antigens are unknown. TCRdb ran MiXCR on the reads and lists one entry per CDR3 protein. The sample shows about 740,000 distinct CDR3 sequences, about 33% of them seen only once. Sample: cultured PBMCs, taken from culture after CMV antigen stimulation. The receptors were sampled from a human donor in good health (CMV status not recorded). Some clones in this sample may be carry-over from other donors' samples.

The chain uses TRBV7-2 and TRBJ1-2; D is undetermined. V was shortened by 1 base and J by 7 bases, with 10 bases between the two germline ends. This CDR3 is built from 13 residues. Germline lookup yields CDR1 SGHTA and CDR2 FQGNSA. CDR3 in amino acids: CASSLDRGAGYTF. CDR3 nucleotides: TGTGCCAGCAGCTTAGATCGGGGTGCTGGCTACACCTTC.

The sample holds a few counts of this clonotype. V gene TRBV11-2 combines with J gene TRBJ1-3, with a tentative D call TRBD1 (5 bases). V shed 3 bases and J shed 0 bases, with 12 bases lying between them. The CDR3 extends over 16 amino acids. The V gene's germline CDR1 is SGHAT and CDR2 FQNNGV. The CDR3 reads CASSFNPRGSGNTIYF. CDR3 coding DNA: TGTGCCAGCAGCTTCAATCCGAGGGGCTCTGGAAACACCATATATTTT.

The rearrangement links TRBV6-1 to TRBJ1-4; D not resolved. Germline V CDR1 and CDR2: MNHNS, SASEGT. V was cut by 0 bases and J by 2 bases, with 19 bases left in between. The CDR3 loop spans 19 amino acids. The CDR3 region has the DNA TGTGCCAGCAGTGAAGCGTGGCTTTTGTCTGCCGGCACTAATGAAAAACTGTTTTTT. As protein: CASSEAWLLSAGTNEKLFF.

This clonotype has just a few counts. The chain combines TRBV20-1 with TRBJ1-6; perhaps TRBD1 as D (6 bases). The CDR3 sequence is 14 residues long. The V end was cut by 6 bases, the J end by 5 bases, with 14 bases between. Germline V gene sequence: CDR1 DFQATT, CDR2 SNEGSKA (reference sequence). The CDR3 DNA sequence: TGCAGTGCGCGGCTGGACAGCAATAATTCACCCCTCCACTTT. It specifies CSARLDSNNSPLHF.

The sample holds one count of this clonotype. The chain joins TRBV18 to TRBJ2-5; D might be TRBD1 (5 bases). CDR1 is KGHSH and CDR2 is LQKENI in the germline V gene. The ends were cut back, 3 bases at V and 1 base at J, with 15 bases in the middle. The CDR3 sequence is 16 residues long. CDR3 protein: CASSPRLGRIQETQYF. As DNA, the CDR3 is TGTGCCAGCTCACCCCGCTTGGGGCGAATCCAAGAGACCCAGTACTTC.

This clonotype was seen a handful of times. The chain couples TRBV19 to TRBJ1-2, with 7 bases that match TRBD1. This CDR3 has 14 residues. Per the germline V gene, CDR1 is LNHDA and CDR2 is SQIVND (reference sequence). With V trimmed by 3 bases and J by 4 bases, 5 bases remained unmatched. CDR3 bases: TGTGCCAGTAGTATTGAGGGGGCTCTCTATGGCTACACCTTC. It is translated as CASSIEGALYGYTF.

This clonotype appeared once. The DNA for the CDR3 is TGCAGTGCTAGACGTACAGGGTTGAGCAATCAGCCCCAGCATTTT. As protein: CSARRTGLSNQPQHF. This rearrangement joins TRBV20-1 to TRBJ1-5; the D gene is possibly TRBD1 (6 bases). V gave up 2 bases and J gave up 1 base, with 12 bases separating them. CDR3 length: 15 amino acids. Per germline, CDR1 DFQATT and CDR2 SNEGSKA (reference sequence).

CDR3 protein: CSAREGGGGQETQYF. The CDR3, as DNA: TGCAGTGCTAGAGAAGGGGGCGGTGGGCAAGAGACCCAGTACTTC. The J gene is TRBJ2-5, the V gene TRBV20-1; 7 bases align to TRBD1. Germline loops: CDR1 DFQATT, CDR2 SNEGSKA (reference sequence). Germline trimming cut 0 bases from V and 2 bases from J; bases unmatched to any gene: 6. CDR3 length equals 15 residues.

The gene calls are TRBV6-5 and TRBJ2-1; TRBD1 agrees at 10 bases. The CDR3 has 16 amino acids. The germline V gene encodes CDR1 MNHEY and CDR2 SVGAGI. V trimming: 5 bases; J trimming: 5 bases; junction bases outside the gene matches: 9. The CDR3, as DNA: TGTGCCAGCAGTCGGCGCCGACAGGGGGCCCACAATGAGCAGTTCTTC. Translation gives CASSRRRQGAHNEQFF.

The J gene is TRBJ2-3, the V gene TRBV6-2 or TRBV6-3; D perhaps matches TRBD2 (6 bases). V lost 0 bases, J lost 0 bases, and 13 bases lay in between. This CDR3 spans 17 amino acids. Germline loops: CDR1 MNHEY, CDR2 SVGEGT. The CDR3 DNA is TGTGCCAGCAGTTACTCGTACGGGAGTACCAGCACAGATACGCAGTATTTT. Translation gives CASSYSYGSTSTDTQYF.

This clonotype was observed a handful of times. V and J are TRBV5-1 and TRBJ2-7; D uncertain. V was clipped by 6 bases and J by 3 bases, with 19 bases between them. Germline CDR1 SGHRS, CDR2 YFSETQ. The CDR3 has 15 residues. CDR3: CASKSYPGENYEQYF. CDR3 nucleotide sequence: TGCGCCAGCAAGTCCTACCCAGGTGAGAACTACGAGCAGTACTTC.

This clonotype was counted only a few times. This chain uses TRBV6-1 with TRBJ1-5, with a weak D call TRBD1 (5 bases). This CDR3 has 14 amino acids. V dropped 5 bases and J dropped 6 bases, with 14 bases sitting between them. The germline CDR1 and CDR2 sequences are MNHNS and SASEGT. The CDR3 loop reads CASSYDSGSQPQHF. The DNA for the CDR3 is TGTGCCAGCAGTTACGACAGTGGCAGTCAGCCCCAGCATTTT.

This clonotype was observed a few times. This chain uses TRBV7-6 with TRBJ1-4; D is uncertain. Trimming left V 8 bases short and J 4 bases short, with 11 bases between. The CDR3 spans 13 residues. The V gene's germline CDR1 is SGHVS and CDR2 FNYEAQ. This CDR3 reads CASCSLVNEKLFF. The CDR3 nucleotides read TGTGCCAGCTGCTCCCTAGTTAATGAAAAACTGTTTTTT.

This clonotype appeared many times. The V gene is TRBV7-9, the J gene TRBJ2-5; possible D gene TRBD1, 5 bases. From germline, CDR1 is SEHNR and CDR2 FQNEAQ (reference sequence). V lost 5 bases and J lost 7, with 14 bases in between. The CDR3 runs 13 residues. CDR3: CASSGQGVGTQYF. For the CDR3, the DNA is TGTGCCAGCAGCGGCCAGGGCGTCGGGACCCAGTACTTC.

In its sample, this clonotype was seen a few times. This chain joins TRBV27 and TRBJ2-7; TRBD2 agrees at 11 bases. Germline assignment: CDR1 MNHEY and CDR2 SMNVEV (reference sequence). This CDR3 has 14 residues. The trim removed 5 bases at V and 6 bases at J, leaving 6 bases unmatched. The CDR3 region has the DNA TGTGCCAGCAGTGATAGCGGGAGGGCCGGCGAGCAGTACTTC. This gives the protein CASSDSGRAGEQYF.

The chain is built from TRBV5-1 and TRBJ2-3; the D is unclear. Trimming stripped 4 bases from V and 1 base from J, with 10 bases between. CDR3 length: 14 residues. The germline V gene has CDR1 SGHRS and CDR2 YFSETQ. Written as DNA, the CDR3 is TGCGCCAGCAGCGCAACCGGGCGCACAGATACGCAGTATTTT. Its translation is CASSATGRTDTQYF.

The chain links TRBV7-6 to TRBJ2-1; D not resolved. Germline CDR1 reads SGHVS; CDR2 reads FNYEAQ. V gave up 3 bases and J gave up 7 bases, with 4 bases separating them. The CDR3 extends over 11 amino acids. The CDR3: CASSFANEQFF. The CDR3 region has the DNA TGTGCCAGCAGCTTTGCGAATGAGCAGTTCTTC.

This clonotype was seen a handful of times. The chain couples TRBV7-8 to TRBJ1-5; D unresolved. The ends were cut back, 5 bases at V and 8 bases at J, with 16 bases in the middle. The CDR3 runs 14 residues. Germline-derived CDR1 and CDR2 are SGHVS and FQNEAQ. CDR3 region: CASSPAQEIKPQHF. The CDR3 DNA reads TGTGCCAGCAGCCCCGCTCAGGAGATCAAGCCCCAGCATTTT.

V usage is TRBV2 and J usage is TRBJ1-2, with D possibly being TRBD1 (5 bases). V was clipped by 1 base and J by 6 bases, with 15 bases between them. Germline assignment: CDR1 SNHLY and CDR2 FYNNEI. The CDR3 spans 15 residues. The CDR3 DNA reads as TGTGCCAGCAGTGAAGGTTGGGGCAGCTTCAATGGCTACACCTTC. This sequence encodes CASSEGWGSFNGYTF.

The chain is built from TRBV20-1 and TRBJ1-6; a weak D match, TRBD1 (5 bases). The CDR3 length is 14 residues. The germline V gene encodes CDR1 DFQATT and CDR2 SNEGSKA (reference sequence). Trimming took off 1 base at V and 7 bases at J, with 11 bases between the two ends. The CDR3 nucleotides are TGCAGTGCTAGAGTAGGGGCGCAGAATTCACCCCTCCACTTT. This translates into CSARVGAQNSPLHF.

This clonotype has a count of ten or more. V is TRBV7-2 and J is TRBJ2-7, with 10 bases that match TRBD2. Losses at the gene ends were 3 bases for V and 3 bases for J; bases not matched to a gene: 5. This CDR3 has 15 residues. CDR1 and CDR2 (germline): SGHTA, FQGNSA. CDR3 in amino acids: CASSFQTSGFYEQYF. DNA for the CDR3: TGTGCCAGCAGCTTCCAGACTAGCGGGTTCTACGAGCAGTACTTC.

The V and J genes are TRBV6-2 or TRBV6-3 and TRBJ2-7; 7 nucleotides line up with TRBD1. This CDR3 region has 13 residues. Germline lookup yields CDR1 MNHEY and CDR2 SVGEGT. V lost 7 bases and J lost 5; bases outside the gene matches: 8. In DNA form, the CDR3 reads TGTGCCAGCACCCCTCGACAGGGCCACGAGCAGTACTTC. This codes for CASTPRQGHEQYF.

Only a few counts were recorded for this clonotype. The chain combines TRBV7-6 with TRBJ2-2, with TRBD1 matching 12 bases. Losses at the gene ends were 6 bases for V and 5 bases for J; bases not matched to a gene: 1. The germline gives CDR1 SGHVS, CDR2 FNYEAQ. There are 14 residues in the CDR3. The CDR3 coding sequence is TGTGCCAGCAGGGGACAGGGGGCTACCGGGGAGCTGTTTTTT. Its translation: CASRGQGATGELFF. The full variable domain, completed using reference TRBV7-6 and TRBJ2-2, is GAGVSQSPRYKVTKRGQDVALRCDPISGHVSLYWYRQALGQGPEFLTYFNYEAQQDKSGLPNDRFSAERPEGSISTLTIQRTEQRDSAMYRCASRGQGATGELFFGEGSRLTVL.